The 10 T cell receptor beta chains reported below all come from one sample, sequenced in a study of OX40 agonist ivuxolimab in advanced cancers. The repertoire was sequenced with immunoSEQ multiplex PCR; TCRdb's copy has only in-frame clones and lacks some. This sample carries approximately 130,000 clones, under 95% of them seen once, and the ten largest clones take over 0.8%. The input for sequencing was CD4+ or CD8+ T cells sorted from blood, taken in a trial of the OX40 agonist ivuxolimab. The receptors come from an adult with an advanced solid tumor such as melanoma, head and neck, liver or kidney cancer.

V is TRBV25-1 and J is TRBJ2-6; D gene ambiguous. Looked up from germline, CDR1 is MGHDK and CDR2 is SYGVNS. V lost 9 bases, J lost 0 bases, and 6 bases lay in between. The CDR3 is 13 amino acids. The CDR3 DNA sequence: TGTGCCAGTGGGGTCTCTGGGGCCAACGTCCTGACTTTC. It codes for CASGVSGANVLTF.

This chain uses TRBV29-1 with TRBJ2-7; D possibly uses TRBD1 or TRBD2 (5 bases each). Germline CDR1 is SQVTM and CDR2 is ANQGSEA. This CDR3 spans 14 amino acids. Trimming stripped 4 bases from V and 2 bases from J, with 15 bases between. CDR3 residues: CSVAYRGPPYEQYF. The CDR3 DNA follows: TGCAGCGTTGCCTACCGGGGACCTCCCTACGAGCAGTACTTC.

The CDR3 DNA is TGTGCCAGCAGTCACCCTATAACCGCGAGCGGGAGGCCTTCCTACAATGAGCAGTTCTTC. Residues: CASSHPITASGRPSYNEQFF. This chain uses TRBV28 with TRBJ2-1; 9 bases fit TRBD2. Germline trimming cut 5 bases from V and 1 base from J; bases unmatched to any gene: 18. The CDR3 spans 20 residues. CDR1 MDHEN and CDR2 SYDVKM come from the germline V gene.

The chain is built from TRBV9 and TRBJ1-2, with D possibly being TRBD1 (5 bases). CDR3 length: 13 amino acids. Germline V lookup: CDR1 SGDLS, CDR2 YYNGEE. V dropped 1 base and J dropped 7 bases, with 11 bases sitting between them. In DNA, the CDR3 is TGTGCCAGCAGCGTATTGGGGGTTGGTGGCTACACCTTC. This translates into CASSVLGVGGYTF.

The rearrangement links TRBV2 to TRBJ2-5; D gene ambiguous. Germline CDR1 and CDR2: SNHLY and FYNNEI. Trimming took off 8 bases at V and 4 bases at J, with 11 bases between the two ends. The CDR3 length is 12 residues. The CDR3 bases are TGTGCCAGCGTAGGGTACGGAGAGACCCAGTACTTC. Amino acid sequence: CASVGYGETQYF.

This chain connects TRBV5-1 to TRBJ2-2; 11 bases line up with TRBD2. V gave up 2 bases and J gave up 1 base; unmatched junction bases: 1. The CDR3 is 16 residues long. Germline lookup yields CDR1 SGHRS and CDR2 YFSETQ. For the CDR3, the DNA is TGCGCCAGCAGCTTTAGCGGGGGGGGGAACACCGGGGAGCTGTTTTTT. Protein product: CASSFSGGGNTGELFF.

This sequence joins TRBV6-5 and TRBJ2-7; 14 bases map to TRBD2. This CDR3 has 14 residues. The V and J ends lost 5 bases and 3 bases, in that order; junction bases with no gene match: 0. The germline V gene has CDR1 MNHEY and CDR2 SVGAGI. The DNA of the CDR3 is TGTGCCAGCAGTGGACTAGCGGGAGGCTACGAGCAGTACTTC. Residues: CASSGLAGGYEQYF.

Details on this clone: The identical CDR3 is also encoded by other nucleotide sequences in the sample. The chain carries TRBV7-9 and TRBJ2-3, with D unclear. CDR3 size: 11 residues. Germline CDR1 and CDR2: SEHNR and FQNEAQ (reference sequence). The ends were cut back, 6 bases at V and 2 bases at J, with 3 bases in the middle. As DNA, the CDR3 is TGTGCCAGCAGTTCCACAGATACGCAGTATTTT. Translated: CASSSTDTQYF.

CDR3 loop: CASSLGLAGVSTDTQYF. The CDR3 nucleotides are TGCGCCAGCAGCTTGGGACTAGCGGGGGTGAGCACAGATACGCAGTATTTT. The gene calls are TRBV5-1 and TRBJ2-3; 12 positions match TRBD2. Trimming at V came to 0 bases and at J to 0 bases, leaving 2 bases not matched to a gene. In germline, CDR1 is SGHRS, CDR2 YFSETQ. This CDR3 is 17 amino acids long.

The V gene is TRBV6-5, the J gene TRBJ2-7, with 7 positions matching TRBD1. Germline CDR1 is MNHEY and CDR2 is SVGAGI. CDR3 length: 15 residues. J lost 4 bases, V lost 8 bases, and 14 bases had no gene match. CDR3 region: CASSGTALGSYEQYF. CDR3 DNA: TGTGCCAGCTCCGGGACAGCCCTGGGGTCTTACGAGCAGTACTTC.